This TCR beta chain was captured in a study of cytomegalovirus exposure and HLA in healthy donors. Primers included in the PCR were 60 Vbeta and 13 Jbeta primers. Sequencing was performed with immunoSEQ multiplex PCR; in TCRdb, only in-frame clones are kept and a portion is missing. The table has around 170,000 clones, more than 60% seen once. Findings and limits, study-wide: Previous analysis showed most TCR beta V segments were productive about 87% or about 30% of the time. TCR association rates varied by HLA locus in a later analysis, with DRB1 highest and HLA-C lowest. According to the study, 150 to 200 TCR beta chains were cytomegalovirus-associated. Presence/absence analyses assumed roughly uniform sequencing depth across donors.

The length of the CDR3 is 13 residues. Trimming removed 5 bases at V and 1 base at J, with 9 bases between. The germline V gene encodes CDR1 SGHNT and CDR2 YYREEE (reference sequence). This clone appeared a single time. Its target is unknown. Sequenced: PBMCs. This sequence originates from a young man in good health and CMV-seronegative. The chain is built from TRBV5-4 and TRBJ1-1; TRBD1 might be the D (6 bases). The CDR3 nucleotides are TGTGCCAGCAGACGGGACACGAACACTGAAGCTTTCTTT. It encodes CASRRDTNTEAFF.